This record covers a single T cell receptor beta chain. The target antigen is unknown. The entry originates in a study of cytomegalovirus exposure and HLA in healthy donors. Primers: 60 Vbeta forward and 13 Jbeta reverse. As processed by the authors: An analysis performed later counted 75 million to 80 million unique TCR beta chains (approximately 10 million of them shared). Profiled with immunoSEQ multiplex PCR; TCRdb holds only in-frame clones, not every one. That table furnishes V, J and clone size, whereas the DNA furnished D and trimming. In the table there are roughly 100,000 clones, 60% to 85% of which are singletons. The CDR3 totals 19 residues. V shed 0 bases and J 5 bases; nucleotides not matched to a gene: 12. Looked up from germline, CDR1 is LGHNA and CDR2 is YNFKEQ. Study-wide results and limits: Researchers reported from a later analysis that most CMV-associated TCR beta chains appeared HLA-restricted.

The V and J genes are TRBV4-2 and TRBJ1-5; 11 nucleotides align to TRBD1. The receptor's source is a man aged 50-60 years in good health and CMV-seronegative. Sequencing input: PBMCs. The CDR3 coding sequence is TGTGCCAGCAGCCAAGAGTTAGGACAGGGGGCGGTAGGAGATCAGCCCCAGCATTTT. As protein: CASSQELGQGAVGDQPQHF.